A selection of T cell receptor beta chains follows, all from one sample in a study of T cell responses to AZD1222 COVID-19 vaccine. Libraries were prepared by immunoSEQ multiplex PCR; TCRdb keeps only in-frame clonotypes and omits some of them. The data show 20,000 to 25,000 clones, approximately 86% seen once. Sample: peripheral blood, taken on day 0 of AZD1222 vaccination. These receptors were taken from an adult in good health. The conserved cysteine and the conserved F or W are not part of the CDR3 here.

v_call,cdr3_length,j_call,cdr3_aa
TRBV19,11,TRBJ1-1,ASSITGGTEAF
TRBV7-2,13,TRBJ2-1,ASSLGTSPSEEQF
TRBV9,12,TRBJ2-1,ASSVDAGYNEQF
TRBV2,15,TRBJ2-3,ASRKGALAGATDTQY
TRBV27,14,TRBJ2-3,ASSIQGARTADTQY
TRBV5-1,13,TRBJ1-2,ASRREEAGDYGYT
TRBV7-9,12,TRBJ2-5,ASSPSRTKETQY
TRBV13,11,TRBJ1-1,ASSLDLNTEAF
TRBV5-6,12,TRBJ2-5,ASRLWGSMETQY
TRBV7-2,12,TRBJ1-2,ASSLADQTYGYT
TRBV4-3,13,TRBJ2-7,ASSQDTTLAYEQY
TRBV7-2,14,TRBJ2-3,ASSPGGGGTRDTQY
TRBV7-3,13,TRBJ2-2,ASRFGQARTGELF
TRBV30,13,TRBJ2-7,AWRRKEDSSYEQY
TRBV27,12,TRBJ2-7,ASSSPDSSYEQY
TRBV10-3,12,TRBJ1-5,AISESRVNQPQH